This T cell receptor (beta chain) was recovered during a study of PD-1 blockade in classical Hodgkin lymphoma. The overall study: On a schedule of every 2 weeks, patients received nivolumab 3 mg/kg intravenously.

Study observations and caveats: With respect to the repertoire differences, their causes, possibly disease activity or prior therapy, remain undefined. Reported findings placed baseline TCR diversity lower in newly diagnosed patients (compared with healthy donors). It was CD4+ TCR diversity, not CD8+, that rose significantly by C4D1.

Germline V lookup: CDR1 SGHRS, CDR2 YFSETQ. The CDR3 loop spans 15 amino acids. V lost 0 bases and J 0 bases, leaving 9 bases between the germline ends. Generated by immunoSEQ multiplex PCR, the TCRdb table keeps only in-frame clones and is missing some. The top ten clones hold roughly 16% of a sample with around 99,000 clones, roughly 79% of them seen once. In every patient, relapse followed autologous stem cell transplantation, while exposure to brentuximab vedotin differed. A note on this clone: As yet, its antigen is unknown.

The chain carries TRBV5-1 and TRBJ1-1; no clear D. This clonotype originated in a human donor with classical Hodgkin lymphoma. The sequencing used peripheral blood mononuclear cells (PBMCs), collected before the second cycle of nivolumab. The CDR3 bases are TGCGCCAGCAGCTTGGTAGTCAGCATGAACACTGAAGCTTTCTTT. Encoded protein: CASSLVVSMNTEAFF. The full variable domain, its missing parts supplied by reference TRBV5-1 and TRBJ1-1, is KAGVTQTPRYLIKTRGQQVTLSCSPISGHRSVSWYQQTPGQGLQFLFEYFSETQRNKGNFPGRFSGRQFSNSRSEMNVSTLELGDSALYLCASSLVVSMNTEAFFGQGTRLTVV.